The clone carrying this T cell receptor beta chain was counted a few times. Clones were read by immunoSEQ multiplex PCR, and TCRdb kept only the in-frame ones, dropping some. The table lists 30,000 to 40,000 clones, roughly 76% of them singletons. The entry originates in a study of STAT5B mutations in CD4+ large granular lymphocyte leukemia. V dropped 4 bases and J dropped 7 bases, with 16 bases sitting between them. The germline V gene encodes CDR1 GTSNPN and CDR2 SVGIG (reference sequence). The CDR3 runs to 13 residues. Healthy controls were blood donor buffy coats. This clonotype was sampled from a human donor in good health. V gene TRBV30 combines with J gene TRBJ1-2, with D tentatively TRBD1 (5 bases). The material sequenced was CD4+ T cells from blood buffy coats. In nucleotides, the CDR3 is TGTGCCTGGACTCTTCAGGGTTCGGTTGGCTACACCTTC. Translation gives CAWTLQGSVGYTF.